Below, 11 T cell receptor beta chains from the same sample are listed, as sequenced in a study of response to subunit inactivated influenza vaccine. Using its own MiXCR run on the RT-PCR reads, TCRdb lists one record per CDR3 protein. The table records about 170,000 distinct CDR3 sequences, approximately 12% of them present only once. The same sample was also used in a study of T cells expressing NK-cell markers. That paper states: Synthesis of TCR beta cDNA relied on 5'RACE template switching carrying UMIs.

Sequencing used CD8+ T cells sorted from PBMCs, obtained roughly 12 days after vaccination. The receptor set was obtained from a man aged 45-65 years who received an inactivated influenza vaccine.

The V gene is TRBV28, the J gene TRBJ2-7; 8 nucleotides agree with TRBD1. Germline V lookup: CDR1 MDHEN, CDR2 SYDVKM. Germline trimming cut 5 bases from V and 5 bases from J; bases unmatched to any gene: 8. The CDR3 loop spans 14 amino acids. This CDR3 reads CASSARTGFNEQYF. The CDR3 DNA sequence: TGTGCCAGCAGTGCTCGGACAGGGTTTAACGAGCAGTACTTC. The whole variable domain, remainder taken from reference TRBV28 and TRBJ2-7, is DVKVTQSSRYLVKRTGEKVFLECVQDMDHENMFWYRQDPGLGLRLIYFSYDVKMKEKGDIPEGYSVSREKKERFSLILESASTNQTSMYLCASSARTGFNEQYFGPGTRLTVT.

This clonotype was seen more than once but under ten times. The V call is TRBV10-3, the J call TRBJ2-7; 8 bases line up with TRBD1. This CDR3 region has 16 residues. The germline gives CDR1 ENHRY, CDR2 SYGVKD. Unmatched junction bases numbered 9, after V lost 3 bases and J lost 2 bases. The CDR3 reads CAISDPPGTGPYEQYF. The CDR3 nucleotides are TGTGCCATCAGTGACCCGCCCGGGACAGGTCCCTACGAGCAGTACTTC.

The sample holds a few counts of this clonotype. This rearrangement joins TRBV10-3 to TRBJ2-1; perhaps TRBD1 as D (5 bases). Germline assignment: CDR1 ENHRY and CDR2 SYGVKD. The CDR3 sequence is 14 residues long. The V end was cut by 9 bases, the J end by 0 bases, with 12 bases between. As DNA, the CDR3 is TGTGCCATATCGTCACAGGACTCCTACAATGAGCAGTTCTTC. The encoded protein is CAISSQDSYNEQFF.

This clonotype has a handful of counts. The rearrangement uses TRBV5-1 and TRBJ2-1; D perhaps matches TRBD1 (5 bases). V dropped 1 base and J dropped 8 bases, with 22 bases sitting between them. Looked up from germline, CDR1 is SGHRS and CDR2 is YFSETQ. CDR3 length equals 17 residues. The CDR3 protein is CASSLSILASVRDEQFF. Written as DNA, the CDR3 is TGCGCCAGCAGCTTGTCGATCCTGGCAAGTGTCAGGGATGAGCAGTTCTTC.

This clonotype has ten or more counts. V and J are TRBV29-1 and TRBJ2-1, with 7 bases aligning to TRBD1. CDR1 and CDR2 (germline): SQVTM, ANQGSEA. The CDR3 loop spans 11 amino acids. With 7 bases clipped from V and 8 bases from J, the junction kept 5 bases outside the gene matches. In DNA form, the CDR3 reads TGCAGCGCATACAGGGGACATGAGCAGTTCTTC. It translates to CSAYRGHEQFF.

This clonotype was recorded many times. This rearrangement joins TRBV7-9 to TRBJ2-3, with D possibly TRBD2 on 6 matching bases. The CDR3 has 16 amino acids. CDR1 and CDR2 from the germline V gene are SEHNR and FQNEAQ (reference sequence). Trimming cost V 5 bases and J 2 bases, with 17 bases left between them. The DNA for the CDR3 is TGTGCCAGCAGCCGCGAGTATAGCGGACTCACAGATACGCAGTATTTT. Its translation: CASSREYSGLTDTQYF.

For this clonotype: One end of the junction varies from germline; a read error may be responsible. This sequence joins TRBV4-1 and TRBJ2-5, with D perhaps being TRBD1 or TRBD2 (5 bases each). Germline CDR1 MGHRA, CDR2 YSYEKL. The CDR3 runs to 12 residues. The CDR3 DNA follows: TGCGCCAGCAGCATACTGGGGGAGACCAAGTACTTC. Its translation: CASSILGETKYF.

The V call is TRBV7-8, the J call TRBJ2-7, with 9 bases fitting TRBD1. CDR1 SGHVS and CDR2 FQNEAQ come from the germline V gene. The trim removed 2 bases at V and 5 bases at J, leaving 13 bases unmatched. The CDR3 runs 17 residues. CDR3 DNA: TGTGCCAGCAGCTTATTCTCGGGGACAGGGTCTTTTGACGAGCAGTACTTC. Its protein is CASSLFSGTGSFDEQYF.

In this sample, this clonotype turned up a few times. V usage is TRBV6-5 and J usage is TRBJ2-3, with no clear D. From germline, CDR1 is MNHEY and CDR2 SVGAGI. Trimming took 0 bases from V and 5 from J, leaving 12 bases between them. The CDR3 sequence is 15 residues long. The CDR3 DNA reads as TGTGCCAGCAGTTACTCGACTCCAAGTCGAGATACGCAGTATTTT. Protein sequence: CASSYSTPSRDTQYF.

This clonotype was observed many times. V gene TRBV6-2 or TRBV6-3 combines with J gene TRBJ2-4, with 7 bases lining up with TRBD2. In germline, CDR1 is MNHEY, CDR2 SVGEGT. The junction had 9 bases not matched to a gene; V was cut back by 0 bases and J by 4 bases. This CDR3 spans 17 amino acids. CDR3 sequence (DNA): TGTGCCAGCAGTTACTCGATATCTAGCGGAGAAAAAAACATTCAGTACTTC. This encodes CASSYSISSGEKNIQYF.

The chain couples TRBV4-1 to TRBJ2-1; maybe TRBD2 (5 bases). With 0 bases removed from V and 9 bases from J, the gap between germline ends came to 18 bases. Germline values: CDR1 MGHRA, CDR2 YSYEKL. This CDR3 has 16 residues. The CDR3 here is CASSQDYGITGGEQFF. The CDR3 coding sequence is TGCGCCAGCAGCCAAGATTACGGCATAACTGGAGGTGAGCAGTTCTTC.